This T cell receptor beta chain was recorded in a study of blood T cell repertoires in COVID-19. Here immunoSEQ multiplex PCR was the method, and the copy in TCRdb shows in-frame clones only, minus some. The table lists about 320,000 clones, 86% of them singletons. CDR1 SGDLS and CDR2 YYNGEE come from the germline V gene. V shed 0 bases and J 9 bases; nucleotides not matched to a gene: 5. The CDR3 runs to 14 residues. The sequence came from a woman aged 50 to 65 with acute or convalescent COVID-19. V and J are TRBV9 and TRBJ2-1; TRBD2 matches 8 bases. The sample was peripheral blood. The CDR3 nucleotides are TGTGCCAGCAGCGTAGTACCGGGAGGGGGTGAGCAGTTCTTC. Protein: CASSVVPGGGEQFF.